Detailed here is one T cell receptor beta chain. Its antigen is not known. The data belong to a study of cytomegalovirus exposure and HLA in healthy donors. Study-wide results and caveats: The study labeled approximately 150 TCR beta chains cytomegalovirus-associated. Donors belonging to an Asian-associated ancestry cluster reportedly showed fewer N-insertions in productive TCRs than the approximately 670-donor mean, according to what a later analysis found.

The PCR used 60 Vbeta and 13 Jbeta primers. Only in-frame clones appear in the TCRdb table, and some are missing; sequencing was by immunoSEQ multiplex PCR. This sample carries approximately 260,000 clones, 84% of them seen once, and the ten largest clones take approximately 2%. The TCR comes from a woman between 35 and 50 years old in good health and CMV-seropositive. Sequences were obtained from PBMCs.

The CDR3 loop is CATQGQAINTEAFF. DNA of the CDR3: TGTGCCACCCAGGGACAGGCGATTAACACTGAAGCTTTCTTT. V is TRBV6-5 and J is TRBJ1-1; 8 bases agree with TRBD1. Unmatched junction bases numbered 9, after V lost 10 bases and J lost 2 bases. CDR3 length: 14 residues. The germline gives CDR1 MNHEY, CDR2 SVGAGI.